One and the same sample provided the 27 T cell receptor beta chains below, sequenced in a study of beta chain features in type 1 diabetes. Study-wide results and limits: Moderate yet significant TCRB CDR3 shortening was seen in Type 1 diabetes patients in all four CD4+ subsets.

TCRB transcripts that were expressed got sequenced, as all of the isolated RNA had been reverse transcribed. The method was immunoSEQ multiplex PCR; TCRdb's version includes in-frame clones alone and lacks a portion of them. The data show a few hundred thousand clones, roughly 12% seen once. Their recognized antigens are unknown. Material: naive CD4+ T cells from blood. These receptors were taken from a woman between 18 and 29 years old with type 1 diabetes.

This clone has more than one count but fewer than ten. V usage is TRBV9 and J usage is TRBJ2-7, with 7 bases fitting TRBD1. The CDR3 runs 13 residues. Losses at the gene ends were 4 bases for V and 6 bases for J; bases not matched to a gene: 7. In germline, CDR1 is SGDLS, CDR2 YYNGEE. The CDR3 nucleotides are TGTGCCAGCAGCCGACAGGGTTCAGTCGAGCAGTACTTC. Amino acid sequence: CASSRQGSVEQYF.

The chain is built from TRBV18 and TRBJ2-2; maybe TRBD1 (6 bases). This CDR3 has 15 amino acids. Germline-derived CDR1 and CDR2 are KGHSH and LQKENI. The V gene lost 3 bases and the J gene lost 3 bases, with 11 bases spanning the gap. CDR3: CASSPIQGYTGELFF. The CDR3 DNA is TGTGCCAGCTCACCCATACAGGGATACACCGGGGAGCTGTTTTTT.

The chain joins TRBV11-2 to TRBJ2-7; D remains ambiguous. Germline V gives CDR1 SGHAT, CDR2 FQNNGV. The CDR3 has 13 amino acids. V was shortened by 6 bases and J by 2 bases, with 11 bases between the two germline ends. The CDR3 DNA sequence: TGTGCCAGCAGATCGCGGAGTACCTACGAGCAGTACTTC. This gives the protein CASRSRSTYEQYF. Combining the CDR3 with reference TRBV11-2 and TRBJ2-7 gives the whole variable domain EAGVAQSPRYKIIEKRQSVAFWCNPISGHATLYWYQQILGQGPKLLIQFQNNGVVDDSQLPKDRFSAERLKGVDSTLKIQPAKLEDSAVYLCASRSRSTYEQYFGPGTRLTVT.

In this sample, this clone turned up a few times. The rearrangement uses TRBV28 and TRBJ2-5; no firm D call. V was shortened by 8 bases and J by 5 bases, with 15 bases between the two germline ends. The CDR3 totals 13 residues. The V gene's germline CDR1 is MDHEN and CDR2 SYDVKM. The CDR3 spells CASRQGWRETQYF. The CDR3 DNA sequence: TGTGCCAGCCGTCAAGGATGGCGGGAGACCCAGTACTTC.

This clone was found a few times. This rearrangement joins TRBV5-6 to TRBJ2-7, with D unclear. Per the germline V gene, CDR1 is SGHDT and CDR2 is YYEEEE. The CDR3 has 12 amino acids. V was pared by 3 bases and J by 2 bases, with 6 bases between. The CDR3 region has the DNA TGTGCCAGCAGCTCCTCTCCCTACGAGCAGTACTTC. Translating it yields CASSSSPYEQYF. The full variable domain, rest sourced from reference TRBV5-6 and TRBJ2-7, is DAGVTQSPTHLIKTRGQQVTLRCSPKSGHDTVSWYQQALGQGPQFIFQYYEEEERQRGNFPDRFSGHQFPNYSSELNVNALLLGDSALYLCASSSSPYEQYFGPGTRLTVT.

The sample holds a few counts of this clone. The chain combines TRBV18 with TRBJ2-1; perhaps TRBD2 as D (5 bases). V lost 4 bases, J lost 7 bases, and 11 bases lay in between. Germline assignment: CDR1 KGHSH and CDR2 LQKENI. The CDR3 extends over 13 amino acids. The CDR3 coding sequence is TGTGCCAGCTCACGTGGAGGAGCAAATGAGCAGTTCTTC. Amino acids: CASSRGGANEQFF.

This clone was observed a few times. V and J are TRBV30 and TRBJ1-2; D is unresolved. Trimming took off 0 bases at V and 8 bases at J, with 13 bases between the two ends. The CDR3 contains 13 residues. Germline V lookup: CDR1 GTSNPN, CDR2 SVGIG (reference sequence). The CDR3 loop reads CAWSVQVGSGYTF. CDR3 bases: TGTGCCTGGAGTGTACAAGTAGGGAGCGGCTACACCTTC.

This rearrangement joins TRBV4-2 to TRBJ2-7, with 11 bases that match TRBD2. This CDR3 has 18 amino acids. Unmatched junction bases numbered 9, after V lost 0 bases and J lost 2 bases. Germline CDR1 reads LGHNA; CDR2 reads YNFKEQ. CDR3 bases: TGTGCCAGCAGCCAAGATACTAGCGGGAGCGTTACCCCCTACGAGCAGTACTTC. It encodes CASSQDTSGSVTPYEQYF.

In this sample, this clone turned up a few times. The same CDR3 arises from other DNA sequences in this sample as well. This rearrangement joins TRBV6-5 to TRBJ2-7; 9 bases agree with TRBD2. In germline, CDR1 is MNHEY, CDR2 SVGAGI. V lost 3 bases to trimming and J lost 2 bases; unmatched junction nucleotides: 5. The CDR3 extends over 15 amino acids. The CDR3 sequence: CASSYSSGSPYEQYF. CDR3 sequence (DNA): TGTGCCAGCAGTTATAGTAGCGGGAGTCCCTACGAGCAGTACTTC.

The chain carries TRBV11-2 and TRBJ2-1, with TRBD2 as a possible D gene (5 bases). The V end lost 5 bases, the J end lost 9 bases, and 20 bases lay between the germline ends. The CDR3 sequence is 15 residues long. The germline gives CDR1 SGHAT, CDR2 FQNNGV. The CDR3 region has the DNA TGTGCCAGCAGCCTACACGGGGATCCCGGCAGTGAGCAGTTCTTC. Its protein is CASSLHGDPGSEQFF.

The V gene is TRBV19, the J gene TRBJ1-5; D gene uncertain. This CDR3 has 12 residues. V was shortened by 5 bases and J by 7 bases, with 9 bases between the two germline ends. Per the germline V gene, CDR1 is LNHDA and CDR2 is SQIVND (reference sequence). The CDR3 DNA is TGTGCCAGTAGTGCCCCCCAGCAGCCCCAGCATTTT. Its protein product is CASSAPQQPQHF.

V and J are TRBV5-4 and TRBJ2-5; D ambiguous. V was cut by 4 bases and J by 4 bases, with 14 bases left in between. Germline CDR1 SGHNT, CDR2 YYREEE (reference sequence). CDR3 length equals 14 residues. CDR3 region: CASSLVFGAETQYF. The CDR3 DNA is TGTGCCAGCAGCCTAGTATTCGGCGCAGAGACCCAGTACTTC.

The chain combines TRBV7-2 with TRBJ2-2; D is possibly TRBD2 (6 bases). Trimming left V 4 bases short and J 6 bases short, with 9 bases between. The CDR3 has 13 amino acids. The germline V gene encodes CDR1 SGHTA and CDR2 FQGNSA. As DNA, the CDR3 is TGTGCCAGCAGCTGGGCTAGCGCCGGGGAGCTGTTTTTT. This translates into CASSWASAGELFF. Drawing the rest from reference TRBV7-2 and TRBJ2-2, the complete variable domain is GAGVSQSPSNKVTEKGKDVELRCDPISGHTALYWYRQSLGQGLEFLIYFQGNSAPDKSGLPSDRFSAERTGGSVSTLTIQRTQQEDSAVYLCASSWASAGELFFGEGSRLTVL.

The sample holds a few counts of this clone. V gene TRBV29-1 combines with J gene TRBJ1-1; no firm D call. From germline, CDR1 is SQVTM and CDR2 ANQGSEA. V was clipped by 3 bases and J by 1 base, with 15 bases between them. CDR3 size: 15 residues. The CDR3 DNA follows: TGCAGCGTTGATATGTCACAGTCCAAGAACACTGAAGCTTTCTTT. It encodes CSVDMSQSKNTEAFF. The full variable domain, its missing parts supplied by reference TRBV29-1 and TRBJ1-1, is SAVISQKPSRDICQRGTSLTIQCQVDSQVTMMFWYRQQPGQSLTLIATANQGSEATYESGFVIDKFPISRPNLTFSTLTVSNMSPEDSSIYLCSVDMSQSKNTEAFFGQGTRLTVV.

The chain couples TRBV7-9 to TRBJ2-5, with D possibly matching TRBD2 (6 bases). This CDR3 spans 15 amino acids. V was clipped by 2 bases and J by 3 bases, with 13 bases between them. Germline V gives CDR1 SEHNR, CDR2 FQNEAQ (reference sequence). In DNA form, the CDR3 reads TGTGCCAGCAGCTTACCCTGGACTACCGAAGAGACCCAGTACTTC. This gives the protein CASSLPWTTEETQYF. Full variable domain (missing parts from reference TRBV7-9 and TRBJ2-5): DTGVSQNPRHKITKRGQNVTFRCDPISEHNRLYWYRQTLGQGPEFLTYFQNEAQLEKSRLLSDRFSAERPKGSFSTLEIQRTEQGDSAMYLCASSLPWTTEETQYFGPGTRLLVL.

This clone was detected a few times. The J gene is TRBJ2-7, the V gene TRBV28; no clear D gene. Germline CDR1 reads MDHEN; CDR2 reads SYDVKM. V was cut by 9 bases and J by 3 bases, with 12 bases left in between. The length of the CDR3 is 12 residues. The CDR3, as DNA: TGTGCCAGTTCTAAGAGAAACTACGAGCAGTACTTC. Translated: CASSKRNYEQYF.

The chain is built from TRBV27 and TRBJ1-5; TRBD1 aligns across 11 bases. CDR1 MNHEY and CDR2 SMNVEV come from the germline V gene (reference sequence). V lost 4 bases to trimming and J lost 6 bases; unmatched junction nucleotides: 5. The CDR3 is made up of 15 amino acids. The CDR3 loop is CASSWTGGGGQPQHF. CDR3 DNA sequence: TGTGCCAGCAGTTGGACAGGGGGCGGGGGTCAGCCCCAGCATTTT.

The chain combines TRBV18 with TRBJ1-1; possibly TRBD1 for D (5 bases). V was shortened by 2 bases and J by 3 bases, with 10 bases between the two germline ends. This CDR3 is built from 14 residues. CDR1 is KGHSH, CDR2 LQKENI, per germline. Here the CDR3 DNA reads TGTGCCAGCTCACCAATGGGCAGGGACACTGAAGCTTTCTTT. As protein: CASSPMGRDTEAFF.

The J gene is TRBJ1-2, the V gene TRBV9; D might be TRBD1 (5 bases). Trimming removed 4 bases at V and 3 bases at J, with 19 bases between. The CDR3 is made up of 16 amino acids. Germline V CDR1 and CDR2: SGDLS, YYNGEE. The chain's CDR3 is CASSLDSAGTDYGYTF. As DNA, the CDR3 is TGTGCCAGCAGCCTAGACTCAGCAGGGACTGACTATGGCTACACCTTC.

In this sample, this clone turned up a few times. DNA for the CDR3: TGTGCCAGCAGTCTGACTAGCGGGAGATTTGAGCAGTTCTTC. This encodes CASSLTSGRFEQFF. V usage is TRBV2 and J usage is TRBJ2-1; 12 nucleotides match TRBD2. Losses at the gene ends were 5 bases for V and 9 bases for J; bases not matched to a gene: 5. Germline V gives CDR1 SNHLY, CDR2 FYNNEI. This CDR3 has 14 amino acids.

The chain couples TRBV18 to TRBJ2-1, with unresolved D. Trimming took 8 bases from V and 5 from J, leaving 13 bases between them. Germline assignment: CDR1 KGHSH and CDR2 LQKENI. The CDR3 consists of 13 residues. The CDR3 loop reads CASTKLRNNEQFF. CDR3 DNA: TGTGCCAGCACAAAATTGAGGAACAATGAGCAGTTCTTC.

For the CDR3, the DNA is TGTGCCACCAGCCCGGCGGAACGCAATCAGCCCCAGCATTTT. Translated, it gives CATSPAERNQPQHF. This chain connects TRBV15 to TRBJ1-5; D is undetermined. This CDR3 spans 14 amino acids. Between the trimmed V and J ends, which lost 5 bases and 2 bases, there was a span of 10 bases. Per the germline V gene, CDR1 is LNHNV and CDR2 is YYDKDF (reference sequence).

The chain couples TRBV7-9 to TRBJ2-7; no firm D call. In germline, CDR1 is SEHNR, CDR2 FQNEAQ (reference sequence). The CDR3 is 13 residues long. Trimming cost V 6 bases and J 0 bases, with 9 bases left between them. The CDR3 loop is CASSPRSSYEQYF. CDR3 sequence (DNA): TGTGCCAGCAGTCCCCGGAGCTCCTACGAGCAGTACTTC.

There are a few counts of this clone. This sequence joins TRBV9 and TRBJ1-5; 7 bases line up with TRBD1. The CDR3 is 16 residues long. V was clipped by 2 bases and J by 0 bases; unmatched bases: 5. Germline CDR1 is SGDLS and CDR2 is YYNGEE. In DNA form, the CDR3 reads TGTGCCAGCAGCGTCGGAGCAGGGGGTAGCAATCAGCCCCAGCATTTT. This sequence encodes CASSVGAGGSNQPQHF.

This sequence joins TRBV5-1 and TRBJ2-7, with D maybe TRBD2 (6 bases). V lost 0 bases to trimming and J lost 0 bases, with 10 bases between them. Germline V CDR1 and CDR2: SGHRS, YFSETQ. The CDR3 spans 15 residues. CDR3 protein: CASSLAVGGSYEQYF. CDR3 nucleotides: TGCGCCAGCAGCTTGGCCGTGGGAGGCTCCTACGAGCAGTACTTC.

The V and J genes are TRBV2 and TRBJ1-1; maybe TRBD1 (6 bases). The V end lost 7 bases, the J end lost 5 bases, and 14 bases lay between the germline ends. Germline values: CDR1 SNHLY, CDR2 FYNNEI. This CDR3 is 13 amino acids long. CDR3 in amino acids: CASTTGWGTEAFF. In DNA, the CDR3 is TGTGCCAGCACAACAGGGTGGGGAACTGAAGCTTTCTTT.

This clone was seen a few times. V usage is TRBV5-1 and J usage is TRBJ2-1, with a possible D match to TRBD1 (5 bases). The CDR3 is 13 amino acids. Per germline, CDR1 SGHRS and CDR2 YFSETQ. Trimming took 2 bases from V and 8 from J, leaving 11 bases between them. In nucleotides, the CDR3 is TGCGCCAGCAGCTTTTCCAGGGTTGATGAGCAGTTCTTC. This sequence encodes CASSFSRVDEQFF.